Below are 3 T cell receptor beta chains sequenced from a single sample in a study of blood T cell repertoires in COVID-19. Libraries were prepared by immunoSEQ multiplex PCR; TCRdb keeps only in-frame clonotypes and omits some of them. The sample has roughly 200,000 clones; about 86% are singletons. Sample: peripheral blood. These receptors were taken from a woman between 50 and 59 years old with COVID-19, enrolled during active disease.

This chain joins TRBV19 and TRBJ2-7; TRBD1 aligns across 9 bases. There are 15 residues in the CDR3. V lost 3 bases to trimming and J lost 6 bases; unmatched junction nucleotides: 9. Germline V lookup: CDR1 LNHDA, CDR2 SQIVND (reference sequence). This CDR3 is CASSIRGQGYGEQYF. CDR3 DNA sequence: TGTGCCAGTAGTATTAGAGGACAGGGGTATGGCGAGCAGTACTTC.

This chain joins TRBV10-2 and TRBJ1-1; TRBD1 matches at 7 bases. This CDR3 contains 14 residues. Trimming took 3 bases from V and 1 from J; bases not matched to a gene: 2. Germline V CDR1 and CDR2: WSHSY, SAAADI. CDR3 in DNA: TGCGCCAGCAGTGATAACAGGGGGAACACTGAAGCTTTCTTT. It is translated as CASSDNRGNTEAFF.

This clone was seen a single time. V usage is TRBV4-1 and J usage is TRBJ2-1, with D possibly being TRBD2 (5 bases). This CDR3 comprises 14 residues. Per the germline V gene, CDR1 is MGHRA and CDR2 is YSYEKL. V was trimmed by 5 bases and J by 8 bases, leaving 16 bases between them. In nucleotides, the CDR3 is TGCGCCAGCAGCATCCCGGGGTCTAAGGATGAGCAGTTCTTC. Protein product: CASSIPGSKDEQFF.